The entry below gives a single T cell receptor beta chain sequence along with its context. This sample is drawn from a study of blood T cell repertoires in COVID-19. Cohorts were determined from participant-reported clinical history. Among Cohort 3 donors, those recovered had two negative PCRs, clearance, or symptom resolution. Some clones are missing from TCRdb's copy, which holds only in-frame ones; the method was immunoSEQ multiplex PCR. Of under 150,000 clones listed, around nine tenths were seen once; the top ten hold around 2.3%. Germline V gene data show CDR1 as WSHSY and CDR2 as SAAADI. This CDR3 comprises 15 residues. Trimming cost V 0 bases and J 7 bases, with 12 bases left between them.

Sequencing was done on a sample of PBMCs or T cells enriched from blood (not recorded which). V is TRBV10-2 and J is TRBJ2-2; D unclear. This TCR was recovered from a woman between 45 and 65 years old who had recovered from COVID-19. The DNA for the CDR3 is TGCGCCAGCAGTGAGTCGCATAGTGGTTACGGGGAGCTGTTTTTT. This translates into CASSESHSGYGELFF.